The sequence of this T cell receptor beta chain was determined in a study of T cells of healthy individuals. Unmatched junction bases numbered 7, after V lost 4 bases and J lost 1 base. Per the germline V gene, CDR1 is SQVTM and CDR2 is ANQGSEA. The CDR3 sequence is 16 residues long. In its sample, this clonotype was seen many times. TCRdb reanalysed the 5' RACE reads using MiXCR and keeps one entry per CDR3 protein. The sample consists of about 82,000 distinct CDR3 sequences, more than 4.5% of them appearing once. The V gene is TRBV29-1, the J gene TRBJ1-1; 12 bases agree with TRBD1. This TCR came from a female donor in good health. The chain's CDR3 is CSVAGTGGHRNTEAFF. As DNA, the CDR3 is TGCAGCGTTGCGGGGACAGGGGGCCATAGGAACACTGAAGCTTTCTTT.